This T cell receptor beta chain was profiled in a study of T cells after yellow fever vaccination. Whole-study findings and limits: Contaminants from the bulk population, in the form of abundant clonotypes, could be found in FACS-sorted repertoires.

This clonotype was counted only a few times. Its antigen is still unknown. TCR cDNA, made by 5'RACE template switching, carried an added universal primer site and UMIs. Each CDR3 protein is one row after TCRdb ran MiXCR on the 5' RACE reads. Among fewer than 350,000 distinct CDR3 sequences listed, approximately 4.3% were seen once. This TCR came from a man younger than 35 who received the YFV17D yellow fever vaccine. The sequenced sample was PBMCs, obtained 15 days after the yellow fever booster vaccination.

The CDR3: CASSLPDTDYEQYF. The CDR3 nucleotides read TGTGCCAGCAGTCTACCGGACACGGACTACGAGCAGTACTTC. The chain joins TRBV28 to TRBJ2-7; the D gene is possibly TRBD1 (5 bases). Looked up from germline, CDR1 is MDHEN and CDR2 is SYDVKM. V lost 5 bases, J lost 3 bases, and 14 bases lay in between. CDR3 length: 14 residues. The whole variable domain, remainder taken from reference TRBV28 and TRBJ2-7, is DVKVTQSSRYLVKRTGEKVFLECVQDMDHENMFWYRQDPGLGLRLIYFSYDVKMKEKGDIPEGYSVSREKKERFSLILESASTNQTSMYLCASSLPDTDYEQYFGPGTRLTVT.